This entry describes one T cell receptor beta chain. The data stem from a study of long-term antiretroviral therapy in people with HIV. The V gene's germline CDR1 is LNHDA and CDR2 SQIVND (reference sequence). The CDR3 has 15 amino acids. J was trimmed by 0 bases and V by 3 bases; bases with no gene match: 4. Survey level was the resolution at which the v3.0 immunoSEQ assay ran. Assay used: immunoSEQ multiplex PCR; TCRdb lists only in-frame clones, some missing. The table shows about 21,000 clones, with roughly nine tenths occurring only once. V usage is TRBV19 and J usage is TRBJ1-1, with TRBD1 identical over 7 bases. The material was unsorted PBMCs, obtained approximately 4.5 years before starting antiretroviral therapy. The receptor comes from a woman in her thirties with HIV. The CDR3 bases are TGTGCCAGTAGTATTTCAGGACAGGTGAACACTGAAGCTTTCTTT. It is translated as CASSISGQVNTEAFF.